This TCR beta chain was retrieved from a study of blood T cell repertoires in COVID-19. Study at large: Material from acute and convalescent COVID-19 was sourced from the United States, Italy and Spain.

The trim removed 4 bases at V and 5 bases at J, leaving 7 bases unmatched. CDR1 and CDR2 from the germline V gene are SGHRS and YFSETQ. This CDR3 comprises 15 residues. As handled by the study authors: Counts of nucleated cells, estimated from reference gene primer amplification, were obtained. The assay was immunoSEQ multiplex PCR, and TCRdb's table has in-frame clones only and misses some. D and trimming were read from the DNA, whereas the V and J calls and clone size are those reported in that table. The table records about 130,000 clones, almost 85% of them present only once. Sequencing used peripheral blood. This TCR derives from a man in his 60s with acute or convalescent COVID-19. The chain recombines TRBV5-1 with TRBJ2-4; TRBD1 matches at 9 bases. CDR3 DNA sequence: TGCGCCAGCAGCGCCGACAGGGGGGCCCAAAACATTCAGTACTTC. It codes for CASSADRGAQNIQYF.